These T cell receptor beta chains were read from a single sample in a study of breast tumors, draining lymph nodes, adjacent tissues. TCRdb fed the multiplex PCR reads into MiXCR, producing one record per CDR3 protein. In the table there are 25,000 or so distinct CDR3 sequences, roughly 20% of which are singletons. The specimen was breast tumor tissue. The source is a female donor with breast cancer. Some clones in this sample may be carry-over from other donors' samples. Both conserved end residues are part of each CDR3. A D gene is named only where the DNA matches it firmly. Only some rows state a clone size, as once, few, many or a class for expanded clones.

v_gene,abundance,d_gene,j_gene,CDR3nt,CDR3aa
TRBV27,many,-,TRBJ1-2,TGTGCCAGCAGAGATAACTATGGCTACACCTTC,CASRDNYGYTF
TRBV2,-,-,TRBJ2-1,TGTGCCAGCGGTGAAGCGCTTATCGGCCTTGTTTTGCGGCAGTTCTTC,CASGEALIGLVLRQFF
TRBV18,many,-,TRBJ2-7,TGTGCCAGCTCACCTGATGGCAAAGCCTACGAGCAGTACTTC,CASSPDGKAYEQYF
TRBV3-1,many,-,TRBJ1-3,TGTGCCAGCAGCCCGCTTGACCGTGTTGCTGGAAACACCATATATTTT,CASSPLDRVAGNTIYF
TRBV7-6,few,TRBD1,TRBJ1-1,TGTGCCAGCAGCCGGGACAGGAACACTGAAGCTTTCTTT,CASSRDRNTEAFF
TRBV28,few,-,TRBJ2-1,TGTGCCAGCAGTTTATGGGGCCGCGGTGGGTTCTTC,CASSLWGRGGFF
TRBV5-1,many,-,TRBJ2-5,TGCGCCAGCAGCGAAACCGGGACCCCGGGGCTCCAGACCCAGTACTTC,CASSETGTPGLQTQYF
TRBV28,few,TRBD2,TRBJ2-7,TGTGCCAGCAGAAGGACTAGCGGAACGTACGAGCAGTACTTC,CASRRTSGTYEQYF
TRBV7-2,-,-,TRBJ2-1,TGTGCCAGCAGCTTAGAATCGGGACTGGGTAATGAGCAGTTCTTC,CASSLESGLGNEQFF
TRBV24-1,many,TRBD2,TRBJ2-1,TGTGCCACCAGTGACCCACGAGCGGGAGGGATTAGCAATGAGCAGTTCTTC,CATSDPRAGGISNEQFF
TRBV7-3,many,-,TRBJ2-2,TGTGCCAGCAGCCCCCAGAATCCCACCGGGGAGCTGTTTTTT,CASSPQNPTGELFF
TRBV2,many,-,TRBJ2-3,TGTGCCAGCAGTGATGGGCTCCGCGGGCTTCCCACAGATACGCAGTATTTT,CASSDGLRGLPTDTQYF
TRBV11-2,many,-,TRBJ1-6,TGTGCCAGCAGCGCCTCCGGGACAATCAATTCACCCCTCCACTTT,CASSASGTINSPLHF
TRBV30,many,-,TRBJ2-5,TGTGCCTGGAGTGTAGTCAGGGGCCAAGAGACCCAGTACTTC,CAWSVVRGQETQYF
TRBV6-1,many,TRBD1,TRBJ1-2,TGTGCCAGCAGTGAGGCCCAGGGGGACGGCTACACCTTC,CASSEAQGDGYTF
TRBV5-1,medium-sized,-,TRBJ2-2,TGCGCCAGCAGCAGCTACCCGAACACCGGGGAGCTGTTTTTT,CASSSYPNTGELFF
TRBV3-1,many,-,TRBJ1-6,TGTGCCAGCAGCCAAGAAGGGGGAGATTCACCCCTCCACTTT,CASSQEGGDSPLHF
TRBV5-6,-,-,TRBJ2-7,TGTGCCAGCAGCTGGAGACCGAACGAGCAGTACTTC,CASSWRPNEQYF
TRBV4-1,-,-,TRBJ1-1,TGCGCCAGCAGCCAACATCCCGGGACTAACACTGAAGCTTTCTTT,CASSQHPGTNTEAFF
TRBV7-9,-,-,TRBJ2-7,TGTGCCAGCAGCTTCCCGGACAAGGAGATGGACTTC,CASSFPDKEMDF
TRBV5-6,many,-,TRBJ1-3,TGTGCCAGCAGCTTTAGGGGCCCATCCTCTGGAAACACCATATATTTT,CASSFRGPSSGNTIYF
TRBV6-5,many,-,TRBJ2-1,TGTGCCAGCAGCCTCTACCGGGGGGCCGAGCAGTTCTTC,CASSLYRGAEQFF
TRBV7-3,-,TRBD2,TRBJ2-3,TGTGCCAGCAGCTTACTAGCGGGAGCAGATACGCAGTATTTT,CASSLLAGADTQYF
TRBV6-6,many,-,TRBJ2-1,TGTGCCAGCAGTTACACGGGGGGCGGTGAGCAGTTCTTC,CASSYTGGGEQFF
TRBV6-1,-,-,TRBJ2-1,TGTGCCAGCAGTGAAGGGGAAGGGGGGCCCTACAATGAGCAGTTCTTC,CASSEGEGGPYNEQFF
TRBV7-8,many,-,TRBJ2-3,TGTGCCAGCAGCTTACCCCGGGACTTTCGAGCTCACATCACAGATACGCAGTATTTT,CASSLPRDFRAHITDTQYF
TRBV18,-,TRBD1,TRBJ1-4,TGTGCCAGCTCACCATGGACAGGGGAACATGAAAAACTGTTTTTT,CASSPWTGEHEKLFF
TRBV9,many,-,TRBJ1-2,TGTGCCAGCAGCGAAGTGGACTATGGCTACACCTTC,CASSEVDYGYTF
TRBV28,-,-,TRBJ2-3,TGTGCCACCCGAGGACATAGCACAGATACGCAGTATTTT,CATRGHSTDTQYF
TRBV9,many,TRBD2,TRBJ2-1,TGTGCCAGCAGCGTAGAGTCTAGCGGGAGGTCCGACTCCTCCTACAATGAGCAGTTCTTC,CASSVESSGRSDSSYNEQFF
TRBV4-2,many,-,TRBJ2-7,TGTGCCAGCAGTCCCTGGAGGGGGAGCTCCTACGAGCAGTACTTC,CASSPWRGSSYEQYF
TRBV6-1,few,-,TRBJ2-5,TGTGCCAGCAGTGAATGGTTCGGACCAGAGACCCAGTACTTC,CASSEWFGPETQYF
TRBV6-5,many,-,TRBJ1-5,TGTGCCAGCAGTGAGGGCGAGGATCATCAGCCCCAGCATTTT,CASSEGEDHQPQHF
TRBV20-1,many,TRBD2,TRBJ2-1,TGCAGTGCTAGTTTCCCGGGACTAACTTACAATGAGCAGTTCTTC,CSASFPGLTYNEQFF
TRBV6-1,many,TRBD2,TRBJ2-3,TGTGCCAGCAGTGAAGTGGATAGCGGGGGACGTGATACGCAGTATTTT,CASSEVDSGGRDTQYF
TRBV5-1,-,-,TRBJ2-3,TGCGCCAGCAGCTTCGCAGATACGCAGTATTTT,CASSFADTQYF
TRBV15,many,-,TRBJ2-1,TGTGCCACCAGCAGAGATAACCAGGATGAGCAGTTCTTC,CATSRDNQDEQFF